What follows describes a single T cell receptor beta chain. This clone has a single count. Its antigen is not yet known. It has no much larger one-base neighbor in the sample; base qualities were not kept. The sample's time point label, in plain terms: baseline before first vaccination. Samples from vaccinated people were obtained from the UK trials COV001 and COV002, which included a single-blind randomized controlled phase 2/3 trial of AZD1222 (ChAdOx1 nCoV-19) in healthy adults. For TCRbeta chain sequencing, PBMC samples from trial participants were taken at day 0 and at day 28 after the second dose. The record originates from a study of T cell responses to AZD1222 COVID-19 vaccine (dated by TCRdb to 2020 to 2023). General notes on the study: Because spike-specific TCR depth and breadth did not differ between the two schedules, AZD1222 recipients who got a second dose at roughly 4 weeks were pooled with those who got a second dose at roughly 12 weeks. TCR sequencing was performed for about 240 trial participants, of whom around 200 were given two doses of AZD1222 and approximately 25 were given two doses of MenACWY control vaccine. Trial participants were enrolled by age into 18-55, 56-69 and 70-plus year subgroups, with about 150, 27 and 61 TCR-sequenced participants respectively. The paper as a whole reports these results and caveats: The whole spike protein was spanned by vaccine-associated CD4 TCRs, and dominant responses were seen in regions 160-218 and 743-854. Reportedly, close to half of the unique spike-specific TCRs recognized epitopes lying outside the regions that are mutated in the B.1.351 and B.1.1.7 variants. Spike-specific TCR breadth and depth rose significantly after two AZD1222 doses compared with day 0 and with MenACWY recipients. Most participants were white British and females outnumbered males, and the authors suggested that clonal diversity may have been underestimated. Conclusions about previously exposed vaccinees are limited, since just 5 or 6 AZD1222 recipients were seropositive for SARS-CoV-2 at baseline. Because no day 14 peak-response samples were available, repertoires were characterized only after the peak T cell response. The 56-69-year group was small, and its depth increase did not reach significance, likely because of low power.

For this chain, trimming is 0 bases at the V end and 3 bases at the J end, and the number of junction bases without a gene match is 3. Including the terminal cysteine and phenylalanine, the CDR3 comprises 15 residues. Only CDR3 DNA remains: 45 bases, in frame from the first base. CDR1 and CDR2, looked up from the germline V gene (reference sequence), are LGHDT and YNNKEL. The CDR3 regions of human TCRbeta chains were subjected to immunosequencing. The paper's data handling went like this. Repertoire TCRs were matched against a reference library of SARS-CoV-2-specific TCRs generated with the MIRA antigen-specificity platform. Breadth was defined as the fraction of unique TCRs that were SARS-CoV-2-associated. Depth was defined as the fraction of total T cells that were SARS-CoV-2-associated. Using the MIRA data, each spike-specific TCR was assigned both to the spike region to which the TCR was reactive and to a CD4 or CD8 class. Log10-transformed breadth and depth values were compared by one-way ANOVA with Sidak's multiple comparisons tests. In TCRdb, the immuneACCESS table is reduced to in-frame sequences with V and J assigned. These tables do not hold every clone; where another copy was compared, an unresolved V gene accounts for under half, and the others remain unexplained. V and J calls and clone size are as listed in that table; D and trimming were resolved from the DNA. In this sample the table shows tens of thousands of clones, over 75% of which occur a single time. The ten top clones hold about 15% of the sample.

The TCR sequence derives from an adult in good health. The chain joins TRBV3-1 (or the pseudogene TRBV3-2) to TRBJ2-3; a stretch of 7 junction bases matches TRBD2. Sample: peripheral blood, taken on day 0 of AZD1222 vaccination. CDR3 reads: CASSQDGGLTDTQYF. The bases read TGTGCCAGCAGCCAAGACGGGGGGTTAACAGATACGCAGTATTTT.